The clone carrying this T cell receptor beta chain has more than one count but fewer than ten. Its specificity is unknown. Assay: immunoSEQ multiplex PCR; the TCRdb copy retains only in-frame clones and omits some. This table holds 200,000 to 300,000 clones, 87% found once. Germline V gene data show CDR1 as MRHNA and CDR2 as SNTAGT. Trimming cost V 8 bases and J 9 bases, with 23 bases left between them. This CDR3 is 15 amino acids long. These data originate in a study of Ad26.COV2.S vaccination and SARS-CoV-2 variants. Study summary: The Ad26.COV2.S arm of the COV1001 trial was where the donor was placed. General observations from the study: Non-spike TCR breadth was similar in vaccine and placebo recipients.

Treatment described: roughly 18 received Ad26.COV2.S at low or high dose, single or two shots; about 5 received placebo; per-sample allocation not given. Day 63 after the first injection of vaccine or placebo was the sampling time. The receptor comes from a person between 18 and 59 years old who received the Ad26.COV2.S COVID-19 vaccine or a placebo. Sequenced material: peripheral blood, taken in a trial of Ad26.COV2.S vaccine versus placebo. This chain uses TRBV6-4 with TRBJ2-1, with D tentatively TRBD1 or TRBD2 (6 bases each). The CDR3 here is CASSLVGAGHREQFF. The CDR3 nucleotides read TGTGCCAGCTCCCTGGTGGGGGCGGGGCATCGTGAGCAGTTCTTC.